This T cell receptor beta chain is drawn from a study of blood T cell repertoires in COVID-19. The overall study: Whether acute or convalescent, the COVID-19 samples came from the United States, Italy and Spain. T cells, B-cell-depleted T cells, or PBMCs supplied cDNA or gDNA.

Unmatched junction bases numbered 10, after V lost 2 bases and J lost 4 bases. The CDR3 extends over 17 amino acids. Looked up from germline, CDR1 is LGHNT and CDR2 is FRNRAP. As processed by the authors: Counts of nucleated cells, estimated from reference gene primer amplification, were obtained. Measured with immunoSEQ multiplex PCR; TCRdb has only the in-frame clones, and not every one. The DNA was the basis for D and trimming; V, J and clone size are from that table. The sample has tens of thousands of clones, about 85% seen once; the top ten hold about 15%. The chain uses TRBV12-5 and TRBJ2-2, with 7 bases matching TRBD1. This clonotype originated in a male donor with acute or convalescent COVID-19. Material: peripheral blood. CDR3 sequence (DNA): TGTGCTAGTGGTTTGTACCGGTGGGACAGATCCACCGGGGAGCTGTTTTTT. This codes for CASGLYRWDRSTGELFF. Full variable domain (rest looked up from reference TRBV12-5 and TRBJ2-2): DARVTQTPRHKVTEMGQEVTMRCQPILGHNTVFWYRQTMMQGLELLAYFRNRAPLDDSGMPKDRFSAEMPDATLATLKIQPSEPRDSAVYFCASGLYRWDRSTGELFFGEGSRLTVL.